A single sample gave rise to the 10 T cell receptor beta chains below, sequenced in a study of cytomegalovirus exposure and HLA in healthy donors. The method was immunoSEQ multiplex PCR; TCRdb's version includes in-frame clones alone and lacks a portion of them. There are over 120,000 clones in the sample; around 90% occur only once, and less than 5.5% lies in the top ten. The source material was PBMCs. The receptors derive from a man between 18 and 35 years old in good health and CMV-seropositive.

The genes are TRBV6-1 and TRBJ2-5; D gene uncertain. V lost 2 bases to trimming and J lost 6 bases, with 13 bases between them. The CDR3 consists of 14 residues. Germline CDR1 and CDR2: MNHNS and SASEGT. The DNA for the CDR3 is TGTGCCAGCAGTGAATTTGAGGAAATCCAGACCCAGTACTTC. As protein: CASSEFEEIQTQYF.

This clone was recorded only once. J is TRBJ1-2 and V is TRBV6-1; 9 nucleotides agree with TRBD1. Germline CDR1 reads MNHNS; CDR2 reads SASEGT. CDR3 length: 12 amino acids. V was pared by 10 bases and J by 5 bases, with 5 bases of the junction left unmatched. CDR3 DNA sequence: TGTGCCACTTCGGGACAGGGATATGGCTACACCTTC. This encodes CATSGQGYGYTF.

The CDR3 loop reads CASSTTAYEQYF. Here the CDR3 DNA reads TGTGCCAGCAGCACCACAGCCTACGAGCAGTACTTC. The chain links TRBV28 to TRBJ2-7; D ambiguous. Trimming left V 6 bases short and J 2 bases short, with 8 bases between. Germline CDR1 is MDHEN and CDR2 is SYDVKM. The CDR3 totals 12 residues.

This CDR3 is CASKVSGVVVEQYF. The CDR3, as DNA: TGTGCCAGCAAAGTCAGCGGGGTGGTAGTCGAGCAGTACTTC. The chain is built from TRBV6-1 and TRBJ2-7, with 7 bases aligning to TRBD2. The CDR3 is made up of 14 amino acids. The V and J ends lost 7 bases and 6 bases, in that order; junction bases with no gene match: 12. The germline V gene encodes CDR1 MNHNS and CDR2 SASEGT.

The chain has TRBV6-1 and TRBJ1-5; TRBD1 matches 10 bases. The CDR3 length is 15 residues. The J segment lost 7 bases and the V segment lost 4 bases, leaving 7 bases of the junction unmatched. Germline V gives CDR1 MNHNS, CDR2 SASEGT. CDR3: CASSARTGGGQPQHF. DNA of the CDR3: TGTGCCAGCAGTGCCCGGACAGGGGGTGGACAGCCCCAGCATTTT.

The J gene is TRBJ2-3, the V gene TRBV11-2, with 9 nucleotides matching TRBD2. CDR1 and CDR2 from the germline V gene are SGHAT and FQNNGV. CDR3 size: 17 residues. The V gene end was trimmed by 6 bases and the J gene end by 4 bases; junction bases not matched to a gene: 14. The CDR3 here is CASSNGASGTLADTQYF. CDR3 bases: TGTGCCAGCAGTAATGGGGCTAGCGGGACCTTGGCAGATACGCAGTATTTT.

The chain uses TRBV28 and TRBJ2-4; 11 nucleotides match TRBD2. J was trimmed by 5 bases and V by 5 bases; bases with no gene match: 5. CDR3 length equals 15 residues. In germline, CDR1 is MDHEN, CDR2 SYDVKM. The CDR3 DNA is TGTGCCAGCAGTCTAGCGGGGGGTAGGCAAAACATTCAGTACTTC. Amino acids: CASSLAGGRQNIQYF.

Here the CDR3 DNA reads TGCGCCAGCAGCCCCTACTTAGAGCGGGGCTACACCTTC. Its translation: CASSPYLERGYTF. This rearrangement joins TRBV5-1 to TRBJ1-2, with no clear D. CDR1 is SGHRS, CDR2 YFSETQ, per germline. The CDR3 totals 13 residues. V was cut by 4 bases and J by 8 bases, with 15 bases left in between.

This rearrangement joins TRBV5-5 to TRBJ1-2; D uncertain. Deletions cut 2 bases from V and 7 bases from J, with 24 bases between. CDR1 and CDR2 from the germline V gene are SGHKS and YYEKEE (reference sequence). The CDR3 runs to 17 residues. The CDR3 DNA reads TGTGCCAGCAGCTTCAACCCCAGCCGGGATCTAGGAGGTGGCTACACCTTC. This codes for CASSFNPSRDLGGGYTF.

V gene TRBV5-1 combines with J gene TRBJ2-3; 10 bases fit TRBD2. The CDR3 is 15 amino acids. From germline, CDR1 is SGHRS and CDR2 YFSETQ. The junction had 1 base not matched to a gene; V was cut back by 3 bases and J by 0 bases. In nucleotides, the CDR3 is TGCGCCAGCAGCTGGACTAGCGGAAGCACAGATACGCAGTATTTT. Its translation: CASSWTSGSTDTQYF.